The T cell receptor beta chain under discussion was sequenced for a study of blood T cell repertoires in COVID-19. V lost 2 bases and J lost 0; bases outside the gene matches: 2. The CDR3 has 16 residues. Germline assignment: CDR1 KGHSH and CDR2 LQKENI. The repertoire was sequenced with immunoSEQ multiplex PCR; TCRdb's copy has only in-frame clones and lacks some. Among around 270,000 clones listed, roughly 90% were seen once. V usage is TRBV18 and J usage is TRBJ1-1, with TRBD1 matching 11 bases. Sequencing was carried out using peripheral blood. This TCR was sampled from a man aged 40-50 years with acute or convalescent COVID-19. The CDR3, as DNA: TGTGCCAGCTCACCATGGACAGGGGGCATGAACACTGAAGCTTTCTTT. It specifies CASSPWTGGMNTEAFF.